This T cell receptor (beta chain) was profiled in a study of shared clonotypes between healthy human individuals. Study-level findings and limits: Richness estimates generally favored naive over memory subsets.

The V gene lost 5 bases and the J gene lost 3 bases, with 11 bases spanning the gap. CDR1 LNHDA and CDR2 SQIVND come from the germline V gene (reference sequence). The CDR3 runs 13 residues. Concerning this clone itself: The antigen is unknown.

The assay was run at deep level. The data were produced by immunoSEQ multiplex PCR, yet TCRdb's version contains in-frame clones alone and is incomplete. The sample lists millions of clones, roughly 94% seen once, with more than 0.1% in the top ten. Healthy and HIV-negative, the adult donors had no recent acute infections or vaccinations. The investigators split CD4+ cells into a CD45RA+ naive subset and a CD45RA-negative memory subset. The sequence derives from a man younger than 30 in good health. The V and J genes are TRBV19 and TRBJ2-7, with D unresolved. The sequenced sample was naive CD4+ T cells sorted from blood. The subset is: CD45RA+ positively selected. CDR3: CASSLQAFYEQYF. CDR3 nucleotides: TGTGCCAGTAGTCTCCAGGCGTTCTACGAGCAGTACTTC.